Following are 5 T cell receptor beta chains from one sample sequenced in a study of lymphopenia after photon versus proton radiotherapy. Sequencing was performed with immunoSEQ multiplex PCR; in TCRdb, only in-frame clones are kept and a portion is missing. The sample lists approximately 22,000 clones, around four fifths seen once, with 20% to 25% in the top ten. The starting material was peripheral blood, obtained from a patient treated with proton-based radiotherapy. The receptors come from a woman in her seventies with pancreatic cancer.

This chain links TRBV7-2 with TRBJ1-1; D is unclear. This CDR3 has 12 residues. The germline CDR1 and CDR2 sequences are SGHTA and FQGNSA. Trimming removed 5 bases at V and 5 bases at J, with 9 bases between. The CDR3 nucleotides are TGTGCCAGCAGCCATTGGAGGACTGAAGCTTTCTTT. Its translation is CASSHWRTEAFF.

The CDR3 protein is CASSSTGTSGSEQYF. DNA for the CDR3: TGTGCCAGCAGCTCAACCGGGACTAGCGGGAGTGAGCAGTACTTC. The J gene is TRBJ2-7, the V gene TRBV11-3, with TRBD2 identical over 14 bases. Germline V gene lookup returns CDR1 SGHNT and CDR2 YENEEA. This CDR3 comprises 15 residues. Germline trimming cut 4 bases from V and 7 bases from J; bases unmatched to any gene: 6.

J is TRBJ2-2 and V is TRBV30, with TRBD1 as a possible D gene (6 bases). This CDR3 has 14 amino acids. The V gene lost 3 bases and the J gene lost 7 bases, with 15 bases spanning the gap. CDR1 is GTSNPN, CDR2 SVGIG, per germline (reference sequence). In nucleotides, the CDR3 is TGTGCCTGGAGGCAACAGGGTTGGGTCGGGGAGCTGTTTTTT. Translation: CAWRQQGWVGELFF.

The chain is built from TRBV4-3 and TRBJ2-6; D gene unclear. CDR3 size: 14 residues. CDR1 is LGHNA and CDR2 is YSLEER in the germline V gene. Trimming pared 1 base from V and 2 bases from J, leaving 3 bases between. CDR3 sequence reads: CASSQVPGANVLTF. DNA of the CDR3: TGCGCCAGCAGCCAAGTACCTGGGGCCAACGTCCTGACTTTC.

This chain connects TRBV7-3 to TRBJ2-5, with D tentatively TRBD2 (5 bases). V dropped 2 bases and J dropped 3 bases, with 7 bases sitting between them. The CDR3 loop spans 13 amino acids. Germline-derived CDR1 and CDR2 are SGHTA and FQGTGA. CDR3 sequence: CASSLLGEETQYF. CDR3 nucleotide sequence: TGTGCCAGCAGCTTACTCGGGGAAGAGACCCAGTACTTC. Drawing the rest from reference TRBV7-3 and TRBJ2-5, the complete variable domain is GAGVSQTPSNKVTEKGKYVELRCDPISGHTALYWYRQSLGQGPEFLIYFQGTGAADDSGLPNDRFFAVRPEGSVSTLKIQRTERGDSAVYLCASSLLGEETQYFGPGTRLLVL.